The source of this T cell receptor beta chain is a study of cytomegalovirus exposure and HLA in healthy donors. Deletions cut 1 base from V and 0 bases from J, with 11 bases between. Germline loops: CDR1 SGHTA, CDR2 FQGNSA. This CDR3 has 16 residues. The assay was immunoSEQ multiplex PCR, and TCRdb's table has in-frame clones only and misses some. The table lists 150,000 to 200,000 clones, approximately 90% of them singletons. This clonotype was sampled from a man aged 18 to 35 in good health and CMV-seronegative. Sequenced material: PBMCs. The V and J genes are TRBV7-2 and TRBJ2-3; no firm D call. The CDR3 here is CASSLGARTSTDTQYF. The CDR3 bases are TGTGCCAGCAGCTTAGGGGCGCGAACTAGCACAGATACGCAGTATTTT.